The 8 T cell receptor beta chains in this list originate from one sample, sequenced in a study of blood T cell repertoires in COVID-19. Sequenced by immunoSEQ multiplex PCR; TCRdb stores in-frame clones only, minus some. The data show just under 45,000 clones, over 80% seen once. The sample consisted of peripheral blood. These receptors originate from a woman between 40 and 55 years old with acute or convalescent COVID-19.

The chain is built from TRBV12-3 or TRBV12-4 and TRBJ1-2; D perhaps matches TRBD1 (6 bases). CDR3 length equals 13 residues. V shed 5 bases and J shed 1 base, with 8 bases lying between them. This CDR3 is CASSRDINYGYTF. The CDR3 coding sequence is TGTGCCAGCAGTCGGGACATTAACTATGGCTACACCTTC.

Written as DNA, the CDR3 is TGCGCCAGCAGCCAAGATTTCCCGGAGGGCGGCATGAACACTGAAGCTTTCTTT. Protein sequence: CASSQDFPEGGMNTEAFF. This chain uses TRBV4-3 with TRBJ1-1; D is undetermined. Germline V gives CDR1 LGHNA, CDR2 YSLEER. The CDR3 loop spans 18 amino acids. V was cut by 0 bases and J by 0 bases, with 17 bases left in between.

CDR3 region: CASSRGIGNTGELFF. As DNA, the CDR3 is TGTGCCAGCAGCCGAGGGATCGGTAACACCGGGGAGCTGTTTTTT. The chain has TRBV9 and TRBJ2-2; TRBD2 is a possible D gene (5 bases). Deletions cut 4 bases from V and 2 bases from J, with 12 bases between. The CDR3 extends over 15 amino acids. Germline V lookup: CDR1 SGDLS, CDR2 YYNGEE.

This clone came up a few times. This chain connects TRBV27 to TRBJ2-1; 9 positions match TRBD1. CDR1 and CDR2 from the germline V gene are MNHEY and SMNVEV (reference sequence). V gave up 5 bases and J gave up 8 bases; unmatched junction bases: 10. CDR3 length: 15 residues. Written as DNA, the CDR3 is TGTGCCAGCAGTCCCAACAGGGGGCTATCATATGAGCAGTTCTTC. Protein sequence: CASSPNRGLSYEQFF.

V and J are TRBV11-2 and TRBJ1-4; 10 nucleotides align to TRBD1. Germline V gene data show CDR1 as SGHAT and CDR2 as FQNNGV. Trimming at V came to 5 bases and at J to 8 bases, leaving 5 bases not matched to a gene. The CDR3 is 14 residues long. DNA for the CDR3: TGTGCCAGCAGCCCGGACAGGGGGGGCGAAAAACTGTTTTTT. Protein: CASSPDRGGEKLFF.

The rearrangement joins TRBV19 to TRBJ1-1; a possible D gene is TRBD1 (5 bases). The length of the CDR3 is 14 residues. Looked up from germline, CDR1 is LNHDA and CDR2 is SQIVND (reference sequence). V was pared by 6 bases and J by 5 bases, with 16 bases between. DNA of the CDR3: TGTGCCAGTAGCCTCCAGGGACTAAAAACTGAAGCTTTCTTT. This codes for CASSLQGLKTEAFF.

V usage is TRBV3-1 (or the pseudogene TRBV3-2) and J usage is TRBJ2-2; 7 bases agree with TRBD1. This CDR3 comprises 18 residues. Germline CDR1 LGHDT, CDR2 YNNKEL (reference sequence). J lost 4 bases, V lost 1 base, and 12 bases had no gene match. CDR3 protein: CASSQGGYGTDGTGELFF. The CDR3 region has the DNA TGTGCCAGCAGCCAAGGGGGGTACGGGACAGACGGCACCGGGGAGCTGTTTTTT.

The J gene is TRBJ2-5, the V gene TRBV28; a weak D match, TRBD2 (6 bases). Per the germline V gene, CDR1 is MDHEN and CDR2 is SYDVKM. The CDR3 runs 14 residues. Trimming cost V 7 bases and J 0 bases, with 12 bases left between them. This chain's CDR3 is CASIQGLHQETQYF. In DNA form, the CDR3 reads TGTGCCAGCATTCAGGGACTCCACCAAGAGACCCAGTACTTC.